These T cell receptor beta chains were read from a single sample in a study of CD8 T cells in Susac syndrome. MiXCR, applied by TCRdb to the immunoSEQ multiplex PCR reads, yields one record per CDR3 protein. The sample holds over 100,000 distinct CDR3 sequences, approximately 96% seen once. Sequencing was performed on CD4+ T cells from PBMCs. The receptor source for this set is a human donor in good health. CDR3s include the opening cysteine and the closing phenylalanine or tryptophan. A D gene is named only where the DNA matches it firmly. The size entry is marked missing in some rows and otherwise reads once, few, many or a size class.

CDR3aa: CASRDHEKLFF
CDR3nt: TGTGCCAGCAGAGACCATGAAAAACTGTTTTTT
d_gene: NA
j_gene: TRBJ1-4
abundance: NA
v_gene: TRBV6-2/TRBV6-3

CDR3aa: CASSEGNTGELFF
CDR3nt: TGTGCCAGCAGTGAGGGGAACACCGGGGAGCTGTTTTTT
d_gene: NA
j_gene: TRBJ2-2
abundance: NA
v_gene: TRBV2

CDR3aa: CASSLDVLGAKETQYF
CDR3nt: TGCGCCAGCAGCTTGGATGTTCTCGGGGCTAAAGAGACCCAGTACTTC
d_gene: NA
j_gene: TRBJ2-5
abundance: NA
v_gene: TRBV5-1

CDR3aa: CASSPEETYGYTF
CDR3nt: TGTGCCAGCTCACCAGAAGAGACCTACGGCTACACCTTC
d_gene: NA
j_gene: TRBJ1-2
abundance: once
v_gene: TRBV18

CDR3aa: CASRRGQGSYEQYF
CDR3nt: TGTGCCAGCAGGCGGGGGCAGGGGTCCTACGAGCAGTACTTC
d_gene: NA
j_gene: TRBJ2-7
abundance: NA
v_gene: TRBV2

CDR3aa: CSALSRGGLSYNEQFF
CDR3nt: TGCAGTGCTCTCTCGAGGGGGGGCCTCTCCTACAATGAGCAGTTCTTC
d_gene: NA
j_gene: TRBJ2-1
abundance: once
v_gene: TRBV20-1

CDR3aa: CASSQEGDRGTGELFF
CDR3nt: TGTGCCAGCAGCCAAGAAGGGGACAGGGGAACCGGGGAGCTGTTTTTT
d_gene: TRBD1
j_gene: TRBJ2-2
abundance: NA
v_gene: TRBV3-1

CDR3aa: CASSLWPLNVLTF
CDR3nt: TGTGCCAGCAGTTTGTGGCCGCTCAACGTCCTGACTTTC
d_gene: NA
j_gene: TRBJ2-6
abundance: NA
v_gene: TRBV27

CDR3aa: CASSQATQPTDTQYF
CDR3nt: TGTGCCAGCAGCCAAGCGACCCAACCCACAGATACGCAGTATTTT
d_gene: NA
j_gene: TRBJ2-3
abundance: NA
v_gene: TRBV3-1

CDR3aa: CASSSYSGGPTDTQYF
CDR3nt: TGTGCCAGCAGTTCCTACAGCGGGGGACCCACAGATACGCAGTATTTT
d_gene: TRBD2
j_gene: TRBJ2-3
abundance: NA
v_gene: TRBV28

CDR3aa: CASTPGLTNNEQFF
CDR3nt: TGTGCCAGCACCCCCGGCCTGACTAACAATGAGCAGTTCTTC
d_gene: NA
j_gene: TRBJ2-1
abundance: NA
v_gene: TRBV7-9

CDR3aa: CASSSGYRMNEQFF
CDR3nt: TGCGCCAGCAGCTCCGGTTACAGAATGAATGAGCAGTTCTTC
d_gene: NA
j_gene: TRBJ2-1
abundance: NA
v_gene: TRBV5-1

CDR3aa: CATSSELLAGGGYNEQFF
CDR3nt: TGTGCCACCAGCAGCGAACTACTAGCGGGAGGCGGTTACAATGAGCAGTTCTTC
d_gene: TRBD2
j_gene: TRBJ2-1
abundance: NA
v_gene: TRBV15

CDR3aa: CASSQDLLVGVDTQYF
CDR3nt: TGTGCCAGCAGCCAAGACCTTCTGGTGGGGGTAGATACGCAGTATTTT
d_gene: NA
j_gene: TRBJ2-3
abundance: NA
v_gene: TRBV3-1

CDR3aa: CSRSAYEQYF
CDR3nt: TGCAGCCGGAGCGCCTACGAGCAGTACTTC
d_gene: NA
j_gene: TRBJ2-7
abundance: NA
v_gene: TRBV29-1

CDR3aa: CASSPPSQTTNTEAFF
CDR3nt: TGTGCCAGCTCACCACCTTCACAGACTACGAACACTGAAGCTTTCTTT
d_gene: NA
j_gene: TRBJ1-1
abundance: NA
v_gene: TRBV18

CDR3aa: CSVLRTGGEEKLFF
CDR3nt: TGCAGCGTTCTCCGGACAGGGGGCGAAGAAAAACTGTTTTTT
d_gene: TRBD1
j_gene: TRBJ1-4
abundance: NA
v_gene: TRBV29-1

CDR3aa: CASSLGLAGIYEQFF
CDR3nt: TGTGCCAGCAGCCTGGGACTAGCGGGTATCTATGAGCAGTTCTTC
d_gene: TRBD2
j_gene: TRBJ2-1
abundance: NA
v_gene: TRBV3-1

CDR3aa: CASSLYRGLAGQETQYF
CDR3nt: TGTGCCAGCAGCTTATATCGGGGACTAGCGGGGCAAGAGACCCAGTACTTC
d_gene: TRBD2
j_gene: TRBJ2-5
abundance: NA
v_gene: TRBV7-9

CDR3aa: CSVDRGGPMNTEAFF
CDR3nt: TGCAGCGTTGATCGCGGGGGACCTATGAACACTGAAGCTTTCTTT
d_gene: NA
j_gene: TRBJ1-1
abundance: NA
v_gene: TRBV29-1

CDR3aa: CAWSRTLNTEAFF
CDR3nt: TGTGCCTGGAGTCGGACTTTGAACACTGAAGCTTTCTTT
d_gene: NA
j_gene: TRBJ1-1
abundance: NA
v_gene: TRBV30

CDR3aa: CAGGPNYGYTF
CDR3nt: TGTGCCGGTGGACCGAACTATGGCTACACCTTC
d_gene: NA
j_gene: TRBJ1-2
abundance: NA
v_gene: TRBV27

CDR3aa: CASSLVGLSPNNEQFF
CDR3nt: TGTGCCAGCAGCTTAGTTGGACTCTCCCCAAACAATGAGCAGTTCTTC
d_gene: NA
j_gene: TRBJ2-1
abundance: NA
v_gene: TRBV11-1

CDR3aa: CAWTDRFGSPLHF
CDR3nt: TGTGCCTGGACAGACAGGTTCGGATCACCCCTCCACTTT
d_gene: NA
j_gene: TRBJ1-6
abundance: NA
v_gene: TRBV30

CDR3aa: CASSSTSGGSSGTDTQYF
CDR3nt: TGTGCCAGCAGCTCGACTAGCGGGGGGTCATCAGGCACAGATACGCAGTATTTT
d_gene: TRBD2
j_gene: TRBJ2-3
abundance: NA
v_gene: TRBV7-3

CDR3aa: CASSVTDRGIQETQYF
CDR3nt: TGTGCCAGCAGTGTCACGGACAGGGGAATTCAAGAGACCCAGTACTTC
d_gene: TRBD1
j_gene: TRBJ2-5
abundance: NA
v_gene: TRBV12-3/TRBV12-4

CDR3aa: CASSEWVIDTQYF
CDR3nt: TGTGCCAGCAGTGAATGGGTCATCGATACGCAGTATTTT
d_gene: NA
j_gene: TRBJ2-3
abundance: NA
v_gene: TRBV2

CDR3aa: CASSPDMNTGELFF
CDR3nt: TGTGCCAGCTCACCAGACATGAACACCGGGGAGCTGTTTTTT
d_gene: NA
j_gene: TRBJ2-2
abundance: NA
v_gene: TRBV18

CDR3aa: CASSLRDRYEQYF
CDR3nt: TGTGCCAGCAGCTTAAGGGACCGCTACGAGCAGTACTTC
d_gene: NA
j_gene: TRBJ2-7
abundance: NA
v_gene: TRBV7-2

CDR3aa: CASSQDDRHGGGIPYEQYF
CDR3nt: TGCGCCAGCAGCCAAGATGACCGCCACGGGGGCGGGATTCCCTACGAGCAGTACTTC
d_gene: NA
j_gene: TRBJ2-7
abundance: NA
v_gene: TRBV4-1

CDR3aa: CSAKLLGGNQETQYF
CDR3nt: TGCAGTGCTAAACTACTAGGAGGGAATCAAGAGACCCAGTACTTC
d_gene: NA
j_gene: TRBJ2-5
abundance: NA
v_gene: TRBV20-1

CDR3aa: CASSPFSRNTEAFF
CDR3nt: TGTGCCAGCTCACCATTCTCAAGGAACACTGAAGCTTTCTTT
d_gene: NA
j_gene: TRBJ1-1
abundance: NA
v_gene: TRBV18

CDR3aa: CASSLDGPPSYGYTF
CDR3nt: TGTGCCAGCAGCTTAGACGGGCCCCCCTCCTATGGCTACACCTTC
d_gene: NA
j_gene: TRBJ1-2
abundance: NA
v_gene: TRBV7-4

CDR3aa: CASSLLGQGNEQYF
CDR3nt: TGTGCCAGCAGTTTATTGGGACAGGGTAACGAGCAGTACTTC
d_gene: TRBD1
j_gene: TRBJ2-7
abundance: once
v_gene: TRBV27

CDR3aa: CASSGRAAETQYF
CDR3nt: TGTGCCAGCAGCGGGAGAGCAGCTGAGACCCAGTACTTC
d_gene: NA
j_gene: TRBJ2-5
abundance: NA
v_gene: TRBV7-2

CDR3aa: CASSLNPGFTGELFF
CDR3nt: TGTGCCAGCAGCTTAAATCCGGGGTTTACCGGGGAGCTGTTTTTT
d_gene: NA
j_gene: TRBJ2-2
abundance: NA
v_gene: TRBV9

CDR3aa: CSARVEREGPYEQYF
CDR3nt: TGCAGTGCTAGAGTGGAGCGGGAGGGACCATACGAGCAGTACTTC
d_gene: TRBD2
j_gene: TRBJ2-7
abundance: NA
v_gene: TRBV20-1

CDR3aa: CASSYPGQGTGELFF
CDR3nt: TGTGCCAGCAGTTACCCGGGACAGGGGACCGGGGAGCTGTTTTTT
d_gene: TRBD1
j_gene: TRBJ2-2
abundance: NA
v_gene: TRBV6-6

CDR3aa: CRDGGTEAFF
CDR3nt: TGCAGGGACGGGGGGACTGAAGCTTTCTTT
d_gene: NA
j_gene: TRBJ1-1
abundance: NA
v_gene: TRBV20-1

CDR3aa: CSARDLNRRRTGELFF
CDR3nt: TGCAGTGCTAGAGATCTTAACAGGAGAAGGACCGGGGAGCTGTTTTTT
d_gene: NA
j_gene: TRBJ2-2
abundance: NA
v_gene: TRBV20-1

CDR3aa: CASSRGGPGDEQFF
CDR3nt: TGTGCCAGCAGCCGCGGAGGGCCGGGTGATGAGCAGTTCTTC
d_gene: NA
j_gene: TRBJ2-1
abundance: NA
v_gene: TRBV7-9

CDR3aa: CASSHELAGSSGEQYF
CDR3nt: TGCGCCAGCAGCCACGAACTGGCGGGGTCAAGCGGGGAGCAGTACTTC
d_gene: NA
j_gene: TRBJ2-7
abundance: NA
v_gene: TRBV4-1

CDR3aa: CSVVRGGTEAFF
CDR3nt: TGCAGCGTTGTTAGGGGAGGGACTGAAGCTTTCTTT
d_gene: NA
j_gene: TRBJ1-1
abundance: NA
v_gene: TRBV29-1

CDR3aa: CSAKPTPGTGSYEQYF
CDR3nt: TGCAGCGCGAAACCCACCCCCGGGACAGGGTCCTACGAGCAGTACTTC
d_gene: TRBD1
j_gene: TRBJ2-7
abundance: NA
v_gene: TRBV29-1

CDR3aa: CASSNLTPGSGEAFF
CDR3nt: TGTGCCAGCAGCAACCTTACCCCAGGGAGTGGTGAAGCTTTCTTT
d_gene: NA
j_gene: TRBJ1-1
abundance: NA
v_gene: TRBV6-2/TRBV6-3

CDR3aa: CASRETGGEYTEAFF
CDR3nt: TGTGCCAGTAGGGAAACAGGGGGCGAGTACACTGAAGCTTTCTTT
d_gene: TRBD1
j_gene: TRBJ1-1
abundance: NA
v_gene: TRBV19

CDR3aa: CATSDAGLAGVAGELFF
CDR3nt: TGTGCCACCAGTGATGCCGGACTAGCGGGAGTTGCCGGGGAGCTGTTTTTT
d_gene: TRBD2
j_gene: TRBJ2-2
abundance: NA
v_gene: TRBV24-1

CDR3aa: CASRGSGRTLGYTF
CDR3nt: TGTGCCAGCAGGGGTTCGGGTAGGACGCTGGGCTACACCTTC
d_gene: NA
j_gene: TRBJ1-2
abundance: once
v_gene: TRBV28

CDR3aa: CASSSGTSGSVVEQYF
CDR3nt: TGTGCCAGCAGTTCTGGCACTAGCGGGAGTGTGGTCGAGCAGTACTTC
d_gene: TRBD2
j_gene: TRBJ2-7
abundance: NA
v_gene: TRBV27

CDR3aa: CSARAKDRGGNTEAFF
CDR3nt: TGCAGTGCTAGAGCCAAGGACAGGGGAGGGAACACTGAAGCTTTCTTT
d_gene: TRBD1
j_gene: TRBJ1-1
abundance: NA
v_gene: TRBV20-1

CDR3aa: CASSLEGGKAPNTEAFF
CDR3nt: TGTGCCAGCAGCTTAGAGGGGGGAAAGGCCCCGAACACTGAAGCTTTCTTT
d_gene: NA
j_gene: TRBJ1-1
abundance: NA
v_gene: TRBV11-2